The present T cell receptor (beta chain) was sequenced within a study of blood T cells in healthy people across ages. General study points: Both higher diversity and more naive CD4+ cells marked long-lived donors when set against aged donors. CMV status of donors was not determined, possibly confounding expanded clonotype changes.

Trimming left V 4 bases short and J 1 base short, with 6 bases between. The germline V gene has CDR1 SEHNR and CDR2 FQNEAQ (reference sequence). The CDR3 has 13 amino acids. This clonotype came up a few times. Its specificity is unknown. For the second PCR, which ran for roughly 7 to 11 cycles, a sample-barcoded 5' primer and a J-beta primer mix were used. MiXCR, run by TCRdb on the 5' RACE reads, gives a single entry per CDR3 protein. The sample holds around 500,000 distinct CDR3 sequences, 47% seen once. The V and J genes are TRBV7-9 and TRBJ2-3; no firm D call. This receptor was identified in an elderly man in good health. The sequencing sample was made of blood. The CDR3 bases are TGTGCCAGCAGCTCGTGGGGCACAGATACGCAGTATTTT. The encoded protein is CASSSWGTDTQYF. Combining the CDR3 with reference TRBV7-9 and TRBJ2-3 gives the whole variable domain DTGVSQNPRHKITKRGQNVTFRCDPISEHNRLYWYRQTLGQGPEFLTYFQNEAQLEKSRLLSDRFSAERPKGSFSTLEIQRTEQGDSAMYLCASSSWGTDTQYFGPGTRLTVL.